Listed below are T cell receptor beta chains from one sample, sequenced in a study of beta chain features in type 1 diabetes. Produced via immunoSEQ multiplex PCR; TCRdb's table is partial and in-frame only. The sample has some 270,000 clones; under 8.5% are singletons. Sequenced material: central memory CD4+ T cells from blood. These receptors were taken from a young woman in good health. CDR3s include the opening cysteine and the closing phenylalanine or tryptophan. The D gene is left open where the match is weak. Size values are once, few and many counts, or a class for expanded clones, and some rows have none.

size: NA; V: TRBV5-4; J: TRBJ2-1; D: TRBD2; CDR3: CASSAVSLAGGGSYNEQFF; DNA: TGTGCCAGCAGCGCCGTTAGTCTAGCGGGAGGAGGGTCCTACAATGAGCAGTTCTTC
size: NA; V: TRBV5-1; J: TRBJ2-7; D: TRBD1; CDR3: CASSLAVGTGFHEQYF; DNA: TGCGCCAGCAGCTTGGCGGTGGGGACAGGGTTCCACGAGCAGTACTTC
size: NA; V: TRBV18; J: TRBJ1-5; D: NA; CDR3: CASSPYDGNQPQHF; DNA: TGTGCCAGCTCACCTTACGACGGGAATCAGCCCCAGCATTTT
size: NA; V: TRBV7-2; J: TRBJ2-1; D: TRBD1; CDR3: CASSPGGGSYNEQFF; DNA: TGTGCCAGCAGCCCAGGGGGTGGCTCCTACAATGAGCAGTTCTTC
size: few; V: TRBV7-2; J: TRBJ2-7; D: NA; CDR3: CASSLVPGNYEQYF; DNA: TGTGCCAGCAGCCTAGTGCCAGGGAATTACGAGCAGTACTTC
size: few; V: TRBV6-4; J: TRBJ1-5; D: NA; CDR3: CASSTGPNQPQHF; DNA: TGTGCCAGCAGTACAGGACCCAATCAGCCCCAGCATTTT
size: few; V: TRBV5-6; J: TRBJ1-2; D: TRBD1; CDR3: CASSAQGAYGYTF; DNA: TGTGCCAGCAGCGCTCAGGGGGCGTATGGCTACACCTTC
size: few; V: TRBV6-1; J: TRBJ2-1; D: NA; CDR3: CASSEGSGRTYNEQFF; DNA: TGTGCCAGCAGTGAAGGGTCAGGGAGAACCTACAATGAGCAGTTCTTC
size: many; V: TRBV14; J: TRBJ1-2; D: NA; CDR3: CASSEQNYGYTF; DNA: TGTGCCAGCAGTGAGCAGAACTATGGCTACACCTTC
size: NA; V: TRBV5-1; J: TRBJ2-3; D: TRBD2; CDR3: CASSYTLAELTDTQYF; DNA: TGCGCCAGCAGCTATACACTAGCGGAGCTCACAGATACGCAGTATTTT
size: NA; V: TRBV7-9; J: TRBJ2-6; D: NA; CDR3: CASSSGLSSGANVLTF; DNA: TGTGCCAGCAGCTCCGGATTAAGCTCTGGGGCCAACGTCCTGACTTTC
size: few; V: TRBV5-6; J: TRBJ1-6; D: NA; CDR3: CASSLNQHSPLHF; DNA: TGTGCCAGCAGCTTGAATCAGCACTCACCCCTCCACTTT
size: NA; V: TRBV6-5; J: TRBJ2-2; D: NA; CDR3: CASSYSSSPGELFF; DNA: TGTGCCAGCAGTTACTCGTCTTCGCCCGGGGAGCTGTTTTTT
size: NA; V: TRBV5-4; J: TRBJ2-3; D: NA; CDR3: CASSGARTLSTDTQYF; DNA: TGTGCCAGCAGCGGGGCTCGGACTTTAAGCACAGATACGCAGTATTTT
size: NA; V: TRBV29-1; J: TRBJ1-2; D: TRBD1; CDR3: CSVEDRGLYGYTF; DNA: TGCAGCGTAGAGGACAGGGGGCTGTATGGCTACACCTTC
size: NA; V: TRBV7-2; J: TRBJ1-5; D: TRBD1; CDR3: CASSLGGTGGYQPQHF; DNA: TGTGCCAGCAGCTTAGGGGGGACAGGGGGTTATCAGCCCCAGCATTTT
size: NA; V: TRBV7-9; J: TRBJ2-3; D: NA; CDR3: CASSLVGGTQYF; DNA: TGTGCCAGCAGCTTAGTAGGTGGGACGCAGTATTTT